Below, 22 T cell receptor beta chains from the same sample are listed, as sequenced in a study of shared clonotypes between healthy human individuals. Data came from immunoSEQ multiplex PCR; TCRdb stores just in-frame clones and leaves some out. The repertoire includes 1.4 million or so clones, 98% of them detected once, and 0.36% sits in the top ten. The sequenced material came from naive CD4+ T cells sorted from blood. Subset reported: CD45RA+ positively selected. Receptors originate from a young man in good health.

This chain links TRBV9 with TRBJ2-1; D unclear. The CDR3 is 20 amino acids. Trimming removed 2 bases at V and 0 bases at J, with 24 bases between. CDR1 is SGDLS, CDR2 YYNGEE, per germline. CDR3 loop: CASSVNRLAPGWVSYNEQFF. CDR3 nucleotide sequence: TGTGCCAGCAGCGTGAATCGTTTGGCCCCTGGATGGGTCTCCTACAATGAGCAGTTCTTC.

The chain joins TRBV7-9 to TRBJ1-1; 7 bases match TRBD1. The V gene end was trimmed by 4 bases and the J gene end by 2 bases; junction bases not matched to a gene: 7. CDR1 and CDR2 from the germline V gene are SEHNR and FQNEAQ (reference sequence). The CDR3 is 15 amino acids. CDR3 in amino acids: CASSSPRTGNTEAFF. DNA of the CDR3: TGTGCCAGCAGCTCACCCCGGACAGGTAACACTGAAGCTTTCTTT.

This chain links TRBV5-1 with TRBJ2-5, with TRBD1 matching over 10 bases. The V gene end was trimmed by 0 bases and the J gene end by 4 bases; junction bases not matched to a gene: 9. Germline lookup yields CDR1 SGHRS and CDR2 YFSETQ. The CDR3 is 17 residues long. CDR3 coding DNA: TGCGCCAGCAGCTTGGCCCCAACCGGACAGGGGGGAGAGACCCAGTACTTC. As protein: CASSLAPTGQGGETQYF.

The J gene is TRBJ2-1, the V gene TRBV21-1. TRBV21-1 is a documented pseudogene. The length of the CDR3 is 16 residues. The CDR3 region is CASSEGRASGPNEQFF. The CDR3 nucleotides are TGTGCCAGCAGCGAAGGACGAGCCTCGGGCCCCAATGAGCAGTTCTTC.

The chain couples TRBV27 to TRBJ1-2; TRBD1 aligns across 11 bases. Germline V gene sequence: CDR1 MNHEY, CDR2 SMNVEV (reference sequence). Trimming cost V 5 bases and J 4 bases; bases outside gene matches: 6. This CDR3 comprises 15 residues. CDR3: CASSPGTGGPYGYTF. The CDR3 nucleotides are TGTGCCAGCAGTCCTGGGACAGGGGGTCCCTATGGCTACACCTTC.

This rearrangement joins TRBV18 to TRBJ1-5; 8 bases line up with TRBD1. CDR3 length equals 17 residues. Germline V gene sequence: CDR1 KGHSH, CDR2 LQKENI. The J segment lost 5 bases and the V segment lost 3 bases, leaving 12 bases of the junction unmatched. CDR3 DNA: TGTGCCAGCTCACCCTCGCTTGGACAGGGCGTTTATCAGCCCCAGCATTTT. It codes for CASSPSLGQGVYQPQHF.

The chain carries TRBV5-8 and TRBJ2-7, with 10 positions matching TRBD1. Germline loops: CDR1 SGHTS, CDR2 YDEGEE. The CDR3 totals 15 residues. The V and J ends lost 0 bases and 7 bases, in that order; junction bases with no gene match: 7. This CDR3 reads CASSLEGDRGQEQYF. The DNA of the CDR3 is TGTGCCAGCAGCTTGGAGGGTGACAGGGGGCAAGAGCAGTACTTC.

The CDR3 DNA reads as TGTGCCAGCAGCTTAGATCTGCCGGGAGATACGCAGTATTTT. Translation gives CASSLDLPGDTQYF. The chain combines TRBV7-6 with TRBJ2-3; D remains unclear. The germline V and J ends were trimmed by 1 base and 5 bases, with 10 bases remaining between them. Germline V gene sequence: CDR1 SGHVS, CDR2 FNYEAQ. This CDR3 has 14 residues.

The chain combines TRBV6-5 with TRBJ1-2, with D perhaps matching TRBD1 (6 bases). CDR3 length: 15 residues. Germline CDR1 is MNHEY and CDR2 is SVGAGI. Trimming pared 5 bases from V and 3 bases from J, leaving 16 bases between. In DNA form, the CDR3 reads TGTGCCAGCAGTGGCGCCGAGGCAGGGGACTATGGCTACACCTTC. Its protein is CASSGAEAGDYGYTF.

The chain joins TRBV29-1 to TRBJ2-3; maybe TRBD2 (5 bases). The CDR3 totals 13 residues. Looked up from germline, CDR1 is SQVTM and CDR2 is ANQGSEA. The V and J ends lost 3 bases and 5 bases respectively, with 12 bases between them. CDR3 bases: TGCAGCGTTGAGGGCCCTACTAGAGATACGCAGTATTTT. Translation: CSVEGPTRDTQYF.

The CDR3 reads CSVRDSRLYEQYF. CDR3 DNA: TGCAGCGTCCGGGACTCCCGACTCTACGAGCAGTACTTC. The V and J genes are TRBV29-1 and TRBJ2-7, with TRBD2 as a possible D gene (6 bases). The CDR3 runs to 13 residues. The germline V gene encodes CDR1 SQVTM and CDR2 ANQGSEA. V was cut by 6 bases and J by 3 bases, with 15 bases left in between.

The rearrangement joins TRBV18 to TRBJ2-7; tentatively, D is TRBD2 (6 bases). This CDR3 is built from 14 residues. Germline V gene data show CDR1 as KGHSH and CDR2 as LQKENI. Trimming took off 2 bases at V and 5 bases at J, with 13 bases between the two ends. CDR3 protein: CASSPATGSDEQYF. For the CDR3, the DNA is TGTGCCAGCTCACCAGCTACCGGGAGCGACGAGCAGTACTTC.

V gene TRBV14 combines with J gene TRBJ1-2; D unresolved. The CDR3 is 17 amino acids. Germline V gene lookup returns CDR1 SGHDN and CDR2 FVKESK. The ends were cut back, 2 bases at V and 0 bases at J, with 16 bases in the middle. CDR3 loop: CASSQNWADSTNYGYTF. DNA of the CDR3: TGTGCCAGCAGCCAAAACTGGGCGGACTCTACTAACTATGGCTACACCTTC.

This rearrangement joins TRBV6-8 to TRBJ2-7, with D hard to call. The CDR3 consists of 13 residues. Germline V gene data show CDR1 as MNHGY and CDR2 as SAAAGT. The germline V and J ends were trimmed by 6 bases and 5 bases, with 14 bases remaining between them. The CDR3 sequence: CASRTTMFHEQYF. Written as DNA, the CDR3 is TGTGCCAGCAGAACGACAATGTTTCACGAGCAGTACTTC.

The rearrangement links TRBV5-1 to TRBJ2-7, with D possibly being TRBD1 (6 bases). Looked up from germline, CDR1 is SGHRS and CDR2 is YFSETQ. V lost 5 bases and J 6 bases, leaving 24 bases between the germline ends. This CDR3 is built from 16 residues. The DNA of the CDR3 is TGCGCCAGCAGTTTACCCTCCTCAGGGGAAGTTGGCGAGCAGTACTTC. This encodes CASSLPSSGEVGEQYF.

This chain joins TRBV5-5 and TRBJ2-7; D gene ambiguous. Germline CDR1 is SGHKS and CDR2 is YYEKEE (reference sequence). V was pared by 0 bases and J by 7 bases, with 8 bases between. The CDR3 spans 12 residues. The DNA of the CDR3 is TGTGCCAGCAGCTTGGCCTTTCGGGAGCAGTACTTC. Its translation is CASSLAFREQYF.

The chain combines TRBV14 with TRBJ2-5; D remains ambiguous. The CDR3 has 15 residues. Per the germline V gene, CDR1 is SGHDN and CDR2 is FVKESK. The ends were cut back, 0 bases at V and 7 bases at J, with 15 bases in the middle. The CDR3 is CASSQDNRGLSTQYF. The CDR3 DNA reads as TGTGCCAGCAGCCAAGACAACCGCGGCCTTTCGACCCAGTACTTC.

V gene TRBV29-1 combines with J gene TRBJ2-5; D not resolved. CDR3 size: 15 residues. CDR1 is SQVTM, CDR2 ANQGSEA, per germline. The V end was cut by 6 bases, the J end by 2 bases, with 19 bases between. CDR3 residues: CSVAWAQLTQETQYF. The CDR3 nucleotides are TGCAGCGTGGCCTGGGCCCAATTGACTCAAGAGACCCAGTACTTC.

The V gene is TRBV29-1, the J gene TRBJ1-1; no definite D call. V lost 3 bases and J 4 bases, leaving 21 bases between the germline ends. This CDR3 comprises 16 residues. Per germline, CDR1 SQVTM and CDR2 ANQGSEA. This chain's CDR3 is CSVENPTRRKGTEAFF. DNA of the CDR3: TGCAGCGTTGAGAACCCAACACGGCGTAAGGGCACTGAAGCTTTCTTT.

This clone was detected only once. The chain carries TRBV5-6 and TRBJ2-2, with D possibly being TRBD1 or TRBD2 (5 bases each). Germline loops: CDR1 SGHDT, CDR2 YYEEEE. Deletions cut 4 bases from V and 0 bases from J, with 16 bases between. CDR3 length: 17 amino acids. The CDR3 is CASSPRVWDPNTGELFF. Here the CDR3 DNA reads TGTGCCAGCAGCCCCAGGGTTTGGGACCCGAACACCGGGGAGCTGTTTTTT. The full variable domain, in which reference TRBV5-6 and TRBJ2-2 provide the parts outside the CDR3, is DAGVTQSPTHLIKTRGQQVTLRCSPKSGHDTVSWYQQALGQGPQFIFQYYEEEERQRGNFPDRFSGHQFPNYSSELNVNALLLGDSALYLCASSPRVWDPNTGELFFGEGSRLTVL.

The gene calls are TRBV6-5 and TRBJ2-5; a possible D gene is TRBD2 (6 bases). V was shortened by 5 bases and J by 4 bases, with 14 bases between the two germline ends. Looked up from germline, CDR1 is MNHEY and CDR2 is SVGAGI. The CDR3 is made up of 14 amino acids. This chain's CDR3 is CASSPDGGLETQYF. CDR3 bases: TGTGCCAGCAGTCCGGACGGGGGTTTAGAGACCCAGTACTTC.

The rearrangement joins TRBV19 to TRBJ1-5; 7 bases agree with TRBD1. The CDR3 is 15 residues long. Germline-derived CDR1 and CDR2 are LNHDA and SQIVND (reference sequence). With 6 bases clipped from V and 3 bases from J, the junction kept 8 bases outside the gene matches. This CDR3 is CASSRTGLDNQPQHF. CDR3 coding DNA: TGTGCCAGTAGCCGGACAGGTCTCGACAATCAGCCCCAGCATTTT.